The sequence of this T cell receptor (beta chain) was determined in a study of cytomegalovirus exposure and HLA in healthy donors. Germline values: CDR1 SQVTM, CDR2 ANQGSEA. With 6 bases removed from V and 3 bases from J, the gap between germline ends came to 14 bases. The CDR3 has 13 residues. The primer mix had 60 Vbeta and 13 Jbeta primers. Data came from immunoSEQ multiplex PCR; TCRdb stores just in-frame clones and leaves some out. Of some 140,000 clones in the sample, around 81% were seen once. Study-wide points: Later on, an analysis tied around 17,000 TCR beta sequences to HLA alleles at 0.05 false discovery rate. Donors belonging to an Asian-associated ancestry cluster reportedly showed fewer N-insertions in productive TCRs than the approximately 700-donor mean, according to what a later analysis found.

About this clone: Its cognate antigen is unknown.

This sequence originates from a woman in her 40s in good health and CMV-seropositive. The rearrangement uses TRBV29-1 and TRBJ1-1; TRBD1 might be the D (5 bases). Specimen: PBMCs. The CDR3 loop is CSVARGVDTEAFF. The CDR3 coding sequence is TGCAGCGTCGCCCGGGGGGTTGACACTGAAGCTTTCTTT. The full variable domain, completed using reference TRBV29-1 and TRBJ1-1, is SAVISQKPSRDICQRGTSLTIQCQVDSQVTMMFWYRQQPGQSLTLIATANQGSEATYESGFVIDKFPISRPNLTFSTLTVSNMSPEDSSIYLCSVARGVDTEAFFGQGTRLTVV.